This note documents a single T cell receptor (beta chain) sequence. What this receptor recognizes is not known. There are no base qualities to consult, and no much larger clone falls within one base. The data belong to a study of blood T cell repertoires in COVID-19 (dated by TCRdb to 2019 to 2021). Describing the broader study: Samples from collaborators originated in the United States, Italy and Spain and spanned both the acute and convalescent phases of COVID-19. Where HLA class I and class II types were available, the types were taken from metadata supplied by the sample provider, not from assay-based typing. The prospective study material was composed of cDNA or gDNA derived from T cells, B-cell-depleted T cells, or PBMCs. The sample metadata nearly always contained a de-identified subject ID, COVID-19 status, age in years and sex. The repertoires were made available in a free public database intended to serve as a resource for research on the immune response to SARS-CoV-2. The samples were drawn from two sources: the first 160 participants of the ongoing ImmuneRACE study, and 1,254 subjects contributed by 6 global collaborators. The dataset comprised deeply sampled blood TCRbeta repertoires from subjects exposed to, actively infected with, or recovered from COVID-19. General conclusions and limits of the study: The amount of clinical and demographic metadata varied by source and participant and was provided uncurated.

V gives up 6 bases and J gives up 3 bases, and the segment between their germline ends measures 20 bases. The CDR3, from cysteine to phenylalanine, totals 16 residues. The sequence is cut down to CDR3 DNA, 48 bases in frame from base 1. The germline V gene (reference sequence) yields MNHEY for CDR1 and SMNVEV for CDR2. TCRbeta CDR3 regions were amplified from genomic DNA using the immunoSEQ Assay, a bias-controlled multiplex PCR. On the study's bioinformatics: Nucleated cell counts per sample were estimated from amplification of reference gene primers within the assay. To quantify the absolute abundance of each unique TCRbeta CDR3 rearrangement, sequence reads were collapsed and filtered. For each sample, productive Simpson clonality was calculated by taking the square root of Simpson's diversity index across productive rearrangements. In TCRdb, the immuneACCESS table is reduced to in-frame sequences with V and J assigned. These tables do not hold every clone; where another copy was compared, an unresolved V gene accounts for under half, and the others remain unexplained. V, J and clone size derive from that table, while D and trimming were established from the DNA sequence. Recorded for this sample are roughly 570,000 clones; approximately 88% of them occurred a single time. Together, the top ten hold 7.8% of the sample.

One collaborating source in Seattle enrolled patients during active infection and followed them longitudinally through the course of disease. Whole blood was collected in K2EDTA tubes by collaborating institutions according to the institutions' own protocols. For TCRbeta analysis, collaborator samples were shipped as frozen whole blood, as isolated PBMCs, or as DNA extracted from either sample type. The sequencing sample was made of peripheral blood. The TCR was taken from a woman aged 45-65 years with COVID-19, enrolled during active disease. Rearrangement joined TRBV27 to TRBJ2-5; TRBD2 is perhaps the D gene, given 7 matching bases. The CDR3 region: CASSPVVRGGKETQYF. The DNA sequence is given as TGTGCCAGCAGCCCAGTCGTAAGGGGGGGTAAAGAGACCCAGTACTTC.